A single sample is the source of the 15 T cell receptor beta chains below, sequenced in a study of CD4 T cells in relation to SARS-CoV-2 and coronaviruses. Method: immunoSEQ multiplex PCR; TCRdb's copy keeps in-frame clones and lacks some. Among 50,000 to 70,000 clones listed, 92% were seen once. The material sequenced was naive CD4+ T cells from PBMCs. Subset reported: naive CD4+ T cells isolated by negative enrichment. These receptors originate from an adult with COVID-19.

The gene calls are TRBV5-1 and TRBJ2-1; weak D call: TRBD1 (6 bases). Trimming pared 3 bases from V and 2 bases from J, leaving 12 bases between. CDR3 length: 15 amino acids. Germline values: CDR1 SGHRS, CDR2 YFSETQ. The CDR3 here is CASSSRGTTYNEQFF. The CDR3 coding sequence is TGCGCCAGCAGCTCAAGAGGGACAACCTACAATGAGCAGTTCTTC.

The J gene is TRBJ2-1, the V gene TRBV12-3 or TRBV12-4; D possibly corresponds to TRBD1 (6 bases). V gave up 3 bases and J gave up 15 bases, with 15 bases separating them. This CDR3 has 12 amino acids. For the CDR3, the DNA is TGTGCCAGCAGTTTTAGAGGACAGAGCGCGTTCTTC. The encoded protein is CASSFRGQSAFF.

This chain links TRBV4-2 with TRBJ2-3; maybe TRBD2 (6 bases). Germline V gene data show CDR1 as LGHNA and CDR2 as YNFKEQ. V was shortened by 2 bases and J by 3 bases, with 12 bases between the two germline ends. There are 15 residues in the CDR3. The CDR3 sequence: CASSQHSGSTDTQYF. CDR3 in DNA: TGTGCCAGCAGCCAACATAGCGGTAGTACAGATACGCAGTATTTT.

V gene TRBV7-2 combines with J gene TRBJ2-7; the match to TRBD2 covers 7 bases. V was pared by 1 base and J by 2 bases, with 14 bases of the junction left unmatched. Germline lookup yields CDR1 SGHTA and CDR2 FQGNSA. The CDR3 sequence is 18 residues long. CDR3 bases: TGTGCCAGCAGCTTAGGTGGGGGAGGGCCTACTATAACCTACGAGCAGTACTTC. Protein: CASSLGGGGPTITYEQYF.

V gene TRBV3-1 (or the pseudogene TRBV3-2) combines with J gene TRBJ2-7; D is perhaps TRBD1 (6 bases). This CDR3 region has 14 residues. V dropped 4 bases and J dropped 2 bases, with 12 bases sitting between them. Germline V gene lookup returns CDR1 LGHDT and CDR2 YNNKEL (reference sequence). CDR3 coding DNA: TGTGCCAGCAGCCCAACACAGGGTACCTACGAGCAGTACTTC. Its translation is CASSPTQGTYEQYF.

V and J are TRBV6-6 and TRBJ2-5, with D unresolved. The CDR3 is 12 amino acids. The V end lost 0 bases, the J end lost 3 bases, and 2 bases lay between the germline ends. Per germline, CDR1 MNHNY and CDR2 SVGAGI (reference sequence). The CDR3 nucleotides read TGTGCCAGCAGTTACTCGGAAGAGACCCAGTACTTC. Translated: CASSYSEETQYF.

Only one count was recorded for this clone. The J gene is TRBJ1-4, the V gene TRBV28, with unresolved D. The CDR3 contains 15 residues. The V end was cut by 4 bases, the J end by 7 bases, with 16 bases between. The germline V gene encodes CDR1 MDHEN and CDR2 SYDVKM. CDR3 protein: CASSSQPEGGEKLFF. The DNA of the CDR3 is TGTGCCAGCAGTTCGCAACCGGAGGGAGGTGAAAAACTGTTTTTT. Filled out from reference TRBV28 and TRBJ1-4, the complete variable domain reads DVKVTQSSRYLVKRTGEKVFLECVQDMDHENMFWYRQDPGLGLRLIYFSYDVKMKEKGDIPEGYSVSREKKERFSLILESASTNQTSMYLCASSSQPEGGEKLFFGSGTQLSVL.

The chain links TRBV10-2 to TRBJ1-1; 7 bases align to TRBD1. The CDR3 sequence is 15 residues long. The germline CDR1 and CDR2 sequences are WSHSY and SAAADI. Trimming took 7 bases from V and 5 from J; bases not matched to a gene: 13. The CDR3 region is CASNRGLVSGTEAFF. CDR3 bases: TGCGCCAGCAACAGGGGCTTGGTATCGGGGACTGAAGCTTTCTTT.

The CDR3 nucleotides are TGTGCCACCCGGCAGGGACAGGGGGCAGGTCAGCCCCAGCATTTT. It yields the protein CATRQGQGAGQPQHF. The V and J genes are TRBV19 and TRBJ1-5; 12 nucleotides agree with TRBD1. Germline CDR1 LNHDA, CDR2 SQIVND (reference sequence). J lost 6 bases, V lost 10 bases, and 10 bases had no gene match. The CDR3 has 15 residues. The entire variable domain, with the rest obtained from reference TRBV19 and TRBJ1-5, is as follows: DGGITQSPKYLFRKEGQNVTLSCEQNLNHDAMYWYRQDPGQGLRLIYYSQIVNDFQKGDIAEGYSVSREKKESFPLTVTSAQKNPTAFYLCATRQGQGAGQPQHFGDGTRLSIL.

V is TRBV28 and J is TRBJ2-3, with 9 nucleotides matching TRBD2. The CDR3 loop spans 21 amino acids. V was clipped by 4 bases and J by 2 bases; unmatched bases: 22. The germline gives CDR1 MDHEN, CDR2 SYDVKM. CDR3 in DNA: TGTGCCAGCAGTTCTCTCTTCGGGTGGGCTGTAGCGGGAGACTCCACAGATACGCAGTATTTT. Translated, it gives CASSSLFGWAVAGDSTDTQYF. Drawing the rest from reference TRBV28 and TRBJ2-3, the complete variable domain is DVKVTQSSRYLVKRTGEKVFLECVQDMDHENMFWYRQDPGLGLRLIYFSYDVKMKEKGDIPEGYSVSREKKERFSLILESASTNQTSMYLCASSSLFGWAVAGDSTDTQYFGPGTRLTVL.

The chain uses TRBV30 and TRBJ2-2; TRBD2 matches at 7 bases. Germline V gives CDR1 GTSNPN, CDR2 SVGIG (reference sequence). The CDR3 covers 14 residues. The trim removed 4 bases at V and 6 bases at J, leaving 8 bases unmatched. In DNA form, the CDR3 reads TGTGCCTGGATCCCCGGGACTACCGCCGGGGAGCTGTTTTTT. The encoded protein is CAWIPGTTAGELFF.

The rearrangement joins TRBV7-8 to TRBJ2-7; D is possibly TRBD2 (6 bases). V was pared by 5 bases and J by 7 bases, with 18 bases between. Germline CDR1 is SGHVS and CDR2 is FQNEAQ. The CDR3 sequence is 14 residues long. CDR3 bases: TGTGCCAGCAGCGCGGGTTCCGGGGCGGGGGAGCAGTACTTC. This encodes CASSAGSGAGEQYF.

This sequence joins TRBV5-4 and TRBJ2-7; TRBD2 matches 16 bases. The CDR3 has 16 residues. V lost 4 bases and J lost 6; bases outside the gene matches: 7. Germline CDR1 and CDR2: SGHNT and YYREEE (reference sequence). CDR3 in amino acids: CASSAGTSGRGPEQYF. CDR3 sequence (DNA): TGTGCCAGCAGCGCTGGGACTAGCGGGAGGGGACCCGAGCAGTACTTC.

This clone was counted a few times. The V gene is TRBV12-3 or TRBV12-4, the J gene TRBJ2-2; D is unresolved. This CDR3 is 12 amino acids long. Trimming took 0 bases from V and 4 from J, leaving 0 bases between them. CDR3: CASSLATGELFF. The CDR3, as DNA: TGTGCCAGCAGTTTAGCCACCGGGGAGCTGTTTTTT.

The chain recombines TRBV18 with TRBJ2-1, with TRBD1 matching 7 bases. This CDR3 region has 14 residues. Germline loops: CDR1 KGHSH, CDR2 LQKENI. J was trimmed by 8 bases and V by 3 bases; bases with no gene match: 7. The CDR3 nucleotides read TGTGCCAGCTCACCGGGACAGACACATGATGAGCAGTTCTTC. Translated, it gives CASSPGQTHDEQFF.